These 24 T cell receptor beta chains came from one sample sequenced in a study of molecular identifiers for immune sequencing clone quantification (dated by TCRdb to the late 2010s). Library preparation used PCR. Sequenced on an Illumina HiSeq 4000. In TCRdb, the public reads were trimmed at Q25 with fastp and aligned with MiXCR, with productive beta chains retained. A single entry per CDR3 protein holds the most common genes and DNA from its merged rows. Counted in this sample were 460,000 or so distinct CDR3 sequences; about a fifth of them appeared once. The ten largest make up roughly 0.81% of the sample. Sequencing input: naive CD8+ T cells from blood, with Jurkat cell RNA spiked in. Per the publication, the cell subset or site label means: FACS-sorted CD8+CD4-CCR7+CD45RA+ naive T cells. The receptors shown here come from a human donor in good health. Some libraries in this study had Jurkat cell RNA spiked in.

This clonotype was seen repeatedly, ten times or more. The chain is built from TRBV10-3 and TRBJ1-5; the D gene is possibly TRBD1 (5 bases). The V end was cut by 0 bases, the J end by 8 bases, with 11 bases between. Germline CDR1 reads ENHRY; CDR2 reads SYGVKD. This CDR3 has 14 residues. The CDR3 bases are TGTGCCATCAGTGAGTCTGGGGGAGCCGAGCCCCAGCATTTT. Translated: CAISESGGAEPQHF.

This chain joins TRBV12-3 or TRBV12-4 and TRBJ2-2, with 7 positions matching TRBD1. The CDR3 runs 13 residues. The ends lost 11 bases at V and 6 bases at J; junction bases unmatched: 9. The CDR3 DNA is TGTGCCGGACAGGAATCCCAGTCCGGGGAGCTGTTTTTT. It specifies CAGQESQSGELFF.

The sample holds a few counts of this clonotype. DNA of the CDR3: TGCAGTGCTAGAGGGGACCTTACCTACGAGCAGTACTTC. Translated, it gives CSARGDLTYEQYF. The chain links TRBV20-1 to TRBJ2-7; TRBD1 or TRBD2 may be the D gene (5 bases each). The CDR3 loop spans 13 amino acids. The V gene lost 1 base and the J gene lost 2 bases, with 9 bases spanning the gap. Per the germline V gene, CDR1 is DFQATT and CDR2 is SNEGSKA (reference sequence).

Of note for this clonotype: It may be a read error: a sequence one base away is much more abundant. V gene TRBV4-3 combines with J gene TRBJ2-3; TRBD1 or TRBD2 may be the D gene (5 bases each). Germline V lookup: CDR1 LGHNA, CDR2 YSLEER. The length of the CDR3 is 15 residues. The CDR3 loop is CAGSQDGGDTDTQYF. The CDR3, as DNA: TGCGCCGGCAGCCAAGATGGGGGTGACACAGATACGCAGTATTTT.

This clonotype was counted a few times. V is TRBV20-1 and J is TRBJ1-1; D is perhaps TRBD1 (6 bases). The CDR3 sequence is 13 residues long. Germline lookup yields CDR1 DFQATT and CDR2 SNEGSKA (reference sequence). The V end was cut by 1 base, the J end by 3 bases, with 9 bases between. The CDR3 sequence is CSARGGHYTEAFF. CDR3 nucleotides: TGCAGTGCTAGAGGGGGGCATTACACTGAAGCTTTCTTT.

The chain carries TRBV12-5 and TRBJ2-5, with D perhaps matching TRBD1 or TRBD2 (5 bases each). CDR3 length equals 22 residues. Germline CDR1 reads LGHNT; CDR2 reads FRNRAP. The V end lost 2 bases, the J end lost 1 base, and 32 bases lay between the germline ends. This CDR3 reads CASGLPDETLRRPGPTQETQYF. DNA for the CDR3: TGTGCTAGTGGTTTGCCCGATGAGACCCTACGACGGCCGGGACCAACCCAAGAGACCCAGTACTTC.

This clonotype was detected ten times or more. The rearrangement uses TRBV21-1 and TRBJ1-5. TRBV21-1 is flagged as a pseudogene. This CDR3 region has 19 residues. The CDR3 DNA follows: TGTGCCAGCAGCAACGAAGGAAACAGCCTAGTTAATAGCAATCAGCCCCAGCATTTT. Amino acid sequence: CASSNEGNSLVNSNQPQHF.

The chain employs TRBV27 and TRBJ2-1; 8 positions match TRBD2. The CDR3 spans 13 residues. From germline, CDR1 is MNHEY and CDR2 SMNVEV (reference sequence). Germline trimming cut 10 bases from V and 0 bases from J; bases unmatched to any gene: 2. The CDR3 nucleotides are TGTGCCACTAGCGGGCTCTCCTACAATGAGCAGTTCTTC. It yields the protein CATSGLSYNEQFF.

This clonotype was detected a few times. The V and J genes are TRBV4-3 and TRBJ2-3, with D possibly TRBD2 on 5 matching bases. Germline V CDR1 and CDR2: LGHNA, YSLEER. V was pared by 0 bases and J by 5 bases, with 12 bases between. The CDR3 is made up of 15 amino acids. CDR3 region: CASSQDRIGEDTQYF. In DNA, the CDR3 is TGCGCCAGCAGCCAAGATCGTATCGGGGAAGATACGCAGTATTTT.

The genes are TRBV7-3 and TRBJ2-3, with 8 nucleotides matching TRBD1. This CDR3 has 15 residues. Germline CDR1 and CDR2: SGHTA and FQGTGA. J lost 4 bases, V lost 3 bases, and 6 bases had no gene match. The CDR3 nucleotides are TGTGCCAGCAGCTTGGGCCAGGGGGCCGCAGATACGCAGTATTTT. This codes for CASSLGQGAADTQYF. Based on the CDR3 plus reference TRBV7-3 and TRBJ2-3, the full variable domain is GAGVSQTPSNKVTEKGKYVELRCDPISGHTALYWYRQSLGQGPEFLIYFQGTGAADDSGLPNDRFFAVRPEGSVSTLKIQRTERGDSAVYLCASSLGQGAADTQYFGPGTRLTVL.

The gene calls are TRBV4-2 and TRBJ2-3, with D perhaps TRBD1 (5 bases). From germline, CDR1 is LGHNA and CDR2 YNFKEQ. Trimming pared 4 bases from V and 1 base from J, leaving 12 bases between. There are 15 residues in the CDR3. The CDR3 DNA reads TGTGCCAGCAGCCCGACAGACTTACGCACAGATACGCAGTATTTT. It yields the protein CASSPTDLRTDTQYF.

This clonotype was seen ten or more times. This rearrangement joins TRBV6-2 or TRBV6-3 to TRBJ1-1; D may be TRBD1 (6 bases). The germline CDR1 and CDR2 sequences are MNHEY and SVGEGT. V gave up 6 bases and J gave up 6 bases, with 14 bases separating them. This CDR3 spans 13 amino acids. CDR3 sequence (DNA): TGTGCCAGCAGCACAGGGTCGGCGGCTGAAGCTTTCTTT. Protein: CASSTGSAAEAFF.

Many counts were recorded for this clonotype. DNA for the CDR3: TGTGCCAGCAGCCAACCGGGGCGTAACCAAGAGACCCAGTACTTC. It codes for CASSQPGRNQETQYF. The rearrangement joins TRBV4-2 to TRBJ2-5, with D tentatively TRBD1 or TRBD2 (5 bases each). V lost 2 bases and J 0 bases, leaving 10 bases between the germline ends. Germline assignment: CDR1 LGHNA and CDR2 YNFKEQ. CDR3 size: 15 residues.

This clonotype was recorded many times. This chain joins TRBV5-1 and TRBJ2-5; 8 bases match TRBD2. This CDR3 has 16 amino acids. V shed 4 bases and J 5 bases; nucleotides not matched to a gene: 13. CDR1 SGHRS and CDR2 YFSETQ come from the germline V gene. CDR3 in DNA: TGCGCCAGCAGCGCGGACCAGCGGGAGACCCATGAGACCCAGTACTTC. Protein: CASSADQRETHETQYF. The full variable domain, its missing parts supplied by reference TRBV5-1 and TRBJ2-5, is KAGVTQTPRYLIKTRGQQVTLSCSPISGHRSVSWYQQTPGQGLQFLFEYFSETQRNKGNFPGRFSGRQFSNSRSEMNVSTLELGDSALYLCASSADQRETHETQYFGPGTRLLVL.

As for this clonotype: Being one base from a much bigger clone, this may be a read error. The gene calls are TRBV30 and TRBJ1-1; D perhaps matches TRBD1 (5 bases). Germline CDR1 is GTSNPN and CDR2 is SVGIG (reference sequence). This CDR3 has 13 amino acids. The CDR3: CAWSVEGNTVAFF. The CDR3 region has the DNA TGTGCCTGGAGTGTAGAGGGGAACACTGTAGCTTTCTTT.

A word on this clonotype: With a much larger clone just one base away, this may be a read error. No conserved phenylalanine or tryptophan ends this CDR3, so it is likely a read error. The gene calls are TRBV6-6 and TRBJ1-1, with a weak D call TRBD1 (5 bases). V was pared by 7 bases and J by 4 bases, with 10 bases between. The germline CDR1 and CDR2 sequences are MNHNY and SVGAGI (reference sequence). The CDR3 totals 12 residues. The CDR3 sequence: CASTDRGTEAFS. CDR3 bases: TGTGCCAGCACTGACAGAGGCACTGAAGCTTTCTCT.

The CDR3 here is CASSPSPGVSSYEQYF. Written as DNA, the CDR3 is TGTGCCAGCTCACCGTCGCCGGGGGTAAGCTCCTACGAGCAGTACTTC. This chain uses TRBV18 with TRBJ2-7; D is perhaps TRBD2 (6 bases). Germline CDR1 and CDR2: KGHSH and LQKENI. The ends were cut back, 3 bases at V and 0 bases at J, with 15 bases in the middle. The length of the CDR3 is 16 residues.

There are a few counts of this clonotype. The V call is TRBV25-1, the J call TRBJ1-1, with TRBD1 as a possible D gene (6 bases). The CDR3 covers 15 residues. The germline gives CDR1 MGHDK, CDR2 SYGVNS. Trimming stripped 4 bases from V and 0 bases from J, with 12 bases between. The CDR3 coding sequence is TGTGCCAGCAGTGGGACAGATCTTATGAACACTGAAGCTTTCTTT. Translation: CASSGTDLMNTEAFF.

Concerning this clonotype itself: No conserved phenylalanine or tryptophan is present at the end of the CDR3, so a read error is the likely explanation. The DNA is left out, because the CDR3 cannot be placed on it with certainty; the CDR3 is given as TCRdb lists it. The J gene is TRBJ2-7, the V gene TRBV29-1; the DNA was not compared with TRBD2, the D call given in the table. The CDR3 length is 13 residues, termini included. CDR1 SQVTM and CDR2 ANQGSEA come from the germline V gene. CDR3 in amino acids: CSVGGGAGYEQCS.

The chain recombines TRBV5-4 with TRBJ2-5; 9 bases are a match to TRBD2. The CDR3 runs to 16 residues. Germline loops: CDR1 SGHNT, CDR2 YYREEE (reference sequence). The V and J ends lost 0 bases and 2 bases, in that order; junction bases with no gene match: 5. CDR3 nucleotide sequence: TGTGCCAGCAGCTTGGACGCGGGGGGGCTTCAAGAGACCCAGTACTTC. The encoded protein is CASSLDAGGLQETQYF. Full variable domain (outside the CDR3, taken from reference TRBV5-4 and TRBJ2-5): ETGVTQSPTHLIKTRGQQVTLRCSSQSGHNTVSWYQQALGQGPQFIFQYYREEENGRGNFPPRFSGLQFPNYSSELNVNALELDDSALYLCASSLDAGGLQETQYFGPGTRLLVL.

The CDR3 DNA is TGCAGTGCGAACGACAGGGGGGGGAATGAAAAACTGTTTTTT. It yields the protein CSANDRGGNEKLFF. The chain uses TRBV20-1 and TRBJ1-4, with 9 bases identical to TRBD1. CDR1 is DFQATT, CDR2 SNEGSKA, per germline (reference sequence). V lost 6 bases to trimming and J lost 5 bases; unmatched junction nucleotides: 7. The CDR3 loop spans 14 amino acids.

This clonotype has more than one count but fewer than ten. The CDR3 ends on some other residue instead of the conserved phenylalanine or tryptophan, so this is likely a read error. The chain couples TRBV7-9 to TRBJ1-1; TRBD1 might be the D (5 bases). Looked up from germline, CDR1 is SEHNR and CDR2 is FQNEAQ (reference sequence). The length of the CDR3 is 14 residues. V was pared by 6 bases and J by 4 bases, with 15 bases between. Here the CDR3 reads CASSPPGSSTEAFI. The CDR3 coding sequence is TGTGCCAGCAGTCCTCCAGGGAGTAGCACTGAAGCTTTCATT.

Turning to this clonotype: The CDR3 ends on some other residue instead of the conserved phenylalanine or tryptophan, so this is likely a read error. V and J are TRBV12-3 or TRBV12-4 and TRBJ1-1, with a possible D match to TRBD1 (6 bases). There are 14 residues in the CDR3. V was clipped by 5 bases and J by 0 bases, with 10 bases between them. This CDR3 reads CASSVGGLNTEAFL. The CDR3, as DNA: TGTGCCAGCAGTGTAGGGGGGCTGAACACTGAAGCTTTCCTT.

This clonotype has at least ten counts. The chain uses TRBV29-1 and TRBJ2-7; no definite D call. CDR1 SQVTM and CDR2 ANQGSEA come from the germline V gene. Trimming stripped 7 bases from V and 3 bases from J, with 10 bases between. The CDR3 sequence is 11 residues long. This CDR3 reads CSAASNYEQYF. The CDR3 DNA reads TGCAGCGCAGCATCTAACTACGAGCAGTACTTC.